These 28 T cell receptor beta chains came from one sample sequenced in a study of shared clonotypes between healthy human individuals. Clones were read by immunoSEQ multiplex PCR, and TCRdb kept only the in-frame ones, dropping some. The sample consists of about 1.5 million clones, nearly 99% of them appearing once. The sequenced sample was naive CD4+ T cells sorted from blood. Subset here: CD45RA+ positively selected. All receptors derive from a man between 25 and 39 years old in good health.

This clone was recorded once. The gene calls are TRBV5-6 and TRBJ2-5, with TRBD1 matching 10 bases. CDR3 length: 15 residues. V lost 4 bases and J lost 3; bases outside the gene matches: 6. CDR1 is SGHDT and CDR2 is YYEEEE in the germline V gene. The CDR3 is CASSRETGGEETQYF. The DNA of the CDR3 is TGTGCCAGCAGCCGCGAGACAGGGGGCGAAGAGACCCAGTACTTC.

The chain employs TRBV20-1 and TRBJ1-1; D remains ambiguous. Germline V gene lookup returns CDR1 DFQATT and CDR2 SNEGSKA (reference sequence). The V and J ends lost 6 bases and 8 bases respectively, with 10 bases between them. The CDR3 consists of 10 residues. DNA for the CDR3: TGCAGTGCCGGAGTTAAGGAAGCTTTCTTT. Protein: CSAGVKEAFF.

V gene TRBV5-4 combines with J gene TRBJ1-2, with TRBD1 matching over 7 bases. CDR1 SGHNT and CDR2 YYREEE come from the germline V gene (reference sequence). The CDR3 consists of 14 residues. V gave up 4 bases and J gave up 5 bases; unmatched junction bases: 8. DNA for the CDR3: TGTGCCAGCAGCATAGACAGGGTGCCGTATGGCTACACCTTC. Translation gives CASSIDRVPYGYTF.

The chain is built from TRBV6-5 and TRBJ1-1; D unresolved. The CDR3 is 14 amino acids. V lost 4 bases and J lost 0, with 9 bases in between. Germline values: CDR1 MNHEY, CDR2 SVGAGI. The CDR3 region is CASSFGQMNTEAFF. The CDR3 DNA is TGTGCCAGCAGTTTCGGGCAGATGAACACTGAAGCTTTCTTT.

CDR3 region: CASSLSGGDHEAFF. The CDR3 nucleotides read TGTGCCAGCAGCTTAAGTGGGGGGGATCATGAAGCTTTCTTT. The V call is TRBV7-8, the J call TRBJ1-1; D is possibly TRBD1 (5 bases). The CDR3 extends over 14 amino acids. Trimming left V 2 bases short and J 7 bases short, with 14 bases between. The germline V gene encodes CDR1 SGHVS and CDR2 FQNEAQ.

This sequence joins TRBV7-9 and TRBJ1-1, with D possibly TRBD1 on 5 matching bases. The CDR3 consists of 15 residues. The V end was cut by 5 bases, the J end by 1 base, with 14 bases between. The germline V gene has CDR1 SEHNR and CDR2 FQNEAQ (reference sequence). For the CDR3, the DNA is TGTGCCAGCAGCCCATCCGGGACGGCGAACACTGAAGCTTTCTTT. Translation: CASSPSGTANTEAFF.

The CDR3 protein is CASSAPTGHNQPQHF. As DNA, the CDR3 is TGTGCCAGCAGTGCCCCGACAGGGCACAATCAGCCCCAGCATTTT. The chain recombines TRBV27 with TRBJ1-5; 7 nucleotides align to TRBD1. V lost 5 bases and J lost 3; bases outside the gene matches: 7. The CDR3 length is 15 residues. Germline V gene data show CDR1 as MNHEY and CDR2 as SMNVEV (reference sequence).

This rearrangement joins TRBV18 to TRBJ2-1, with D perhaps TRBD2 (6 bases). Between the trimmed V and J ends, which lost 1 base and 4 bases, there was a span of 17 bases. The V gene's germline CDR1 is KGHSH and CDR2 LQKENI. The CDR3 covers 17 residues. CDR3 coding DNA: TGTGCCAGCTCACCACTAGCCGGAGGGGCAAAATACAATGAGCAGTTCTTC. This sequence encodes CASSPLAGGAKYNEQFF.

The chain combines TRBV11-3 with TRBJ2-7; maybe TRBD1 (5 bases). Germline V lookup: CDR1 SGHNT, CDR2 YENEEA. V lost 4 bases, J lost 7 bases, and 20 bases lay in between. This CDR3 has 15 residues. Here the CDR3 reads CASSSPAGPTGEQYF. CDR3 sequence (DNA): TGTGCCAGCAGCTCACCCGCAGGGCCTACTGGGGAGCAGTACTTC.

CDR3 sequence reads: CASSTHNPAYEQYF. The CDR3 nucleotides are TGTGCCAGCAGTACACACAATCCAGCCTACGAGCAGTACTTC. This rearrangement joins TRBV28 to TRBJ2-7; D gene unclear. Germline lookup yields CDR1 MDHEN and CDR2 SYDVKM. With 5 bases removed from V and 2 bases from J, the gap between germline ends came to 13 bases. The CDR3 runs 14 residues.

This clone came up once. The chain is built from TRBV28 and TRBJ2-7; D unresolved. The CDR3 extends over 12 amino acids. The germline gives CDR1 MDHEN, CDR2 SYDVKM. Trimming pared 8 bases from V and 4 bases from J, leaving 12 bases between. The DNA for the CDR3 is TGTGCCAGCGCGCCCAGATTGTACGAGCAGTACTTC. It is translated as CASAPRLYEQYF.

The chain combines TRBV6-5 with TRBJ2-1; tentatively, D is TRBD2 (6 bases). Per germline, CDR1 MNHEY and CDR2 SVGAGI. The CDR3 runs 16 residues. V lost 0 bases and J lost 0, with 9 bases in between. The CDR3 here is CASSYSSGYSYNEQFF. The CDR3 DNA sequence: TGTGCCAGCAGTTACTCCAGCGGGTACTCCTACAATGAGCAGTTCTTC.

The chain recombines TRBV6-4 with TRBJ2-1, with a tentative D call TRBD1 (5 bases). V was shortened by 2 bases and J by 6 bases, with 17 bases between the two germline ends. The CDR3 extends over 16 amino acids. Germline V lookup: CDR1 MRHNA, CDR2 SNTAGT. In DNA, the CDR3 is TGTGCCAGCAGTGACCGGAAGAAGGGGCCAATCAATGAGCAGTTCTTC. Protein: CASSDRKKGPINEQFF.

The rearrangement joins TRBV29-1 to TRBJ1-2; D might be TRBD1 (6 bases). Germline assignment: CDR1 SQVTM and CDR2 ANQGSEA. This CDR3 comprises 14 residues. The V end was cut by 4 bases, the J end by 8 bases, with 20 bases between. The DNA for the CDR3 is TGCAGCGTTGCAACCTCGAGGGGGATGAGGGGCTACACCTTC. It specifies CSVATSRGMRGYTF.

The genes are TRBV18 and TRBJ2-1; TRBD2 aligns across 7 bases. There are 16 residues in the CDR3. Germline CDR1 and CDR2: KGHSH and LQKENI. After removal of 2 bases from V and 2 bases from J, the junction contained 6 bases not matched to a gene. CDR3 in DNA: TGTGCCAGCTCACCAATCCCAGCGGGGACCTACAATGAGCAGTTCTTC. It is translated as CASSPIPAGTYNEQFF.

The rearrangement uses TRBV28 and TRBJ2-5; perhaps TRBD2 as D (6 bases). Trimming removed 3 bases from V and 2 bases from J, with 13 bases in between. Germline CDR1 MDHEN, CDR2 SYDVKM. This CDR3 has 15 amino acids. The CDR3, as DNA: TGTGCCAGCAGTTTCGGAGGTAGCGGACAAGAGACCCAGTACTTC. Translated, it gives CASSFGGSGQETQYF.

This chain uses TRBV20-1 with TRBJ2-5; D unclear. The V end was cut by 1 base, the J end by 13 bases, with 13 bases between. This CDR3 contains 11 residues. Germline CDR1 reads DFQATT; CDR2 reads SNEGSKA (reference sequence). CDR3 amino acids: CSARGDRLLYF. CDR3 nucleotide sequence: TGCAGTGCTAGAGGTGACCGGTTATTGTACTTC.

The CDR3 loop is CSAQTGSIGYTF. The CDR3 nucleotides read TGCAGCGCTCAAACGGGGTCGATAGGCTACACCTTC. This chain connects TRBV29-1 to TRBJ1-2, with D hard to call. Germline V CDR1 and CDR2: SQVTM, ANQGSEA. This CDR3 contains 12 residues. V was cut by 7 bases and J by 8 bases, with 17 bases left in between.

The chain uses TRBV6-4 and TRBJ1-4; TRBD1 aligns across 10 bases. CDR1 is MRHNA and CDR2 is SNTAGT in the germline V gene. V dropped 8 bases and J dropped 8; count of bases not matched to a gene: 5. The CDR3 contains 13 residues. In nucleotides, the CDR3 is TGTGCCAGCGGGGACAGGGGCCGGGAAAAACTGTTTTTT. Translated, it gives CASGDRGREKLFF.

The V call is TRBV28, the J call TRBJ1-1; D ambiguous. V was cut by 7 bases and J by 10 bases, with 13 bases left in between. Germline loops: CDR1 MDHEN, CDR2 SYDVKM. The CDR3 extends over 11 amino acids. CDR3 in DNA: TGTGCCAGCACTTCCCTCGGACGAGCTTTCTTT. It specifies CASTSLGRAFF.

The chain has TRBV5-1 and TRBJ2-7, with 12 bases matching TRBD2. CDR1 and CDR2 (germline): SGHRS, YFSETQ. V lost 2 bases, J lost 3 bases, and 6 bases stayed unmatched. This CDR3 contains 16 residues. CDR3: CASSFGLAGLDYEQYF. Written as DNA, the CDR3 is TGCGCCAGCAGCTTCGGACTAGCGGGACTAGACTACGAGCAGTACTTC.

This chain links TRBV27 with TRBJ1-2; 7 positions agree with TRBD1. Looked up from germline, CDR1 is MNHEY and CDR2 is SMNVEV (reference sequence). The ends lost 5 bases at V and 4 bases at J; junction bases unmatched: 7. The CDR3 is 14 amino acids. The CDR3 protein is CASSPDRRPYGYTF. In DNA, the CDR3 is TGTGCCAGCAGTCCGGACAGGAGGCCCTATGGCTACACCTTC.

This chain links TRBV11-2 with TRBJ2-7; no clear D gene. Germline V CDR1 and CDR2: SGHAT, FQNNGV. This CDR3 has 11 amino acids. V lost 5 bases and J 4 bases, leaving 6 bases between the germline ends. This CDR3 reads CASSAGYEQYF. In DNA form, the CDR3 reads TGTGCCAGCAGCGCCGGGTACGAGCAGTACTTC.

The table lists this clone with a count of one. Other DNA sequences of this sample code for an identical CDR3. The chain links TRBV19 to TRBJ2-7, with D possibly matching TRBD2 (5 bases). The CDR3 loop spans 13 amino acids. Trimming stripped 1 base from V and 4 bases from J, with 8 bases between. Germline CDR1 reads LNHDA; CDR2 reads SQIVND (reference sequence). DNA for the CDR3: TGTGCCAGTAGTATAGGACGAGGGTACGAGCAGTACTTC. This translates into CASSIGRGYEQYF.

The gene calls are TRBV18 and TRBJ2-1; D unresolved. Germline V lookup: CDR1 KGHSH, CDR2 LQKENI. V lost 5 bases and J 9 bases, leaving 8 bases between the germline ends. The CDR3 is 11 residues long. The CDR3 region has the DNA TGTGCCAGCTCATTGAGTCCTGAGCAGTTCTTC. Protein product: CASSLSPEQFF. The full variable domain, its missing parts supplied by reference TRBV18 and TRBJ2-1, is NAGVMQNPRHLVRRRGQEARLRCSPMKGHSHVYWYRQLPEEGLKFMVYLQKENIIDESGMPKERFSAEFPKEGPSILRIQQVVRGDSAAYFCASSLSPEQFFGPGTRLTVL.

As regards this clone: The same CDR3 arises from other DNA sequences in this sample as well. The chain joins TRBV5-1 to TRBJ2-5; tentative D call: TRBD2 (5 bases). Germline V gene lookup returns CDR1 SGHRS and CDR2 YFSETQ. V was cut by 2 bases and J by 5 bases, with 13 bases left in between. This CDR3 spans 14 amino acids. In nucleotides, the CDR3 is TGCGCCAGCAGCTTAGGTGGGAGAGGTGAGACCCAGTACTTC. As protein: CASSLGGRGETQYF.

The CDR3 loop reads CASSYSRGGSTDTQYF. CDR3 sequence (DNA): TGTGCCAGCAGTTACTCGAGGGGCGGGAGCACAGATACGCAGTATTTT. The rearrangement links TRBV6-5 to TRBJ2-3; D is perhaps TRBD1 or TRBD2 (5 bases each). V was pared by 0 bases and J by 0 bases, with 10 bases between. Germline loops: CDR1 MNHEY, CDR2 SVGAGI. This CDR3 comprises 16 residues.

The chain uses TRBV28 and TRBJ2-7; no clear D gene. The CDR3 contains 15 residues. Germline assignment: CDR1 MDHEN and CDR2 SYDVKM. V gave up 5 bases and J gave up 2 bases, with 16 bases separating them. The CDR3: CASSPPGLRAYEQYF. DNA of the CDR3: TGTGCCAGCAGTCCCCCGGGCCTGCGAGCCTACGAGCAGTACTTC. The complete variable domain, with remaining parts taken from reference TRBV28 and TRBJ2-7, reads DVKVTQSSRYLVKRTGEKVFLECVQDMDHENMFWYRQDPGLGLRLIYFSYDVKMKEKGDIPEGYSVSREKKERFSLILESASTNQTSMYLCASSPPGLRAYEQYFGPGTRLTVT.